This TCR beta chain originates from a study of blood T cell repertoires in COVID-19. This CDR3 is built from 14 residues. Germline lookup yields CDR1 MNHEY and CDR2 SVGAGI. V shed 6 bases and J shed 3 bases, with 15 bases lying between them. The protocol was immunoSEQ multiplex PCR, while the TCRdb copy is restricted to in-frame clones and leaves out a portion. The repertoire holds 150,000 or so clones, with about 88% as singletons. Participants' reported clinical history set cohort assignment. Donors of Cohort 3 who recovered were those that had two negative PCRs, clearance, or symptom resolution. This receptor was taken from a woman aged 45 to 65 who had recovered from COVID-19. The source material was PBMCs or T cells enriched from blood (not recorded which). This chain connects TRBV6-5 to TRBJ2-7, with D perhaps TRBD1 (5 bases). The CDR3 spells CASSPQGSRYEQYF. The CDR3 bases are TGTGCCAGCAGCCCCCAGGGATCCCGCTACGAGCAGTACTTC.